The 9 T cell receptor beta chains in this list originate from one sample, sequenced in a study of CD8+ T cells in alopecia areata. The sequencing template was cDNA reverse transcribed from extracted RNA. Assay: immunoSEQ multiplex PCR; the TCRdb copy retains only in-frame clones and omits some. Here the sample spans approximately 99,000 clones, roughly 64% being singletons. The source material was CD8+ T cells sorted from blood. The receptors derive from a human donor in good health.

This chain connects TRBV29-1 to TRBJ2-5; D call uncertain. The V end was cut by 3 bases, the J end by 1 base, with 6 bases between. The CDR3 is 12 residues long. CDR1 is SQVTM, CDR2 ANQGSEA, per germline. The CDR3 loop reads CSVDGTQETQYF. CDR3 in DNA: TGCAGCGTTGACGGAACCCAAGAGACCCAGTACTTC.

The chain is built from TRBV5-1 and TRBJ2-3; tentatively, D is TRBD2 (5 bases). Trimming stripped 6 bases from V and 11 bases from J, with 19 bases between. The CDR3 loop spans 13 amino acids. The germline V gene has CDR1 SGHRS and CDR2 YFSETQ. In nucleotides, the CDR3 is TGCGCCAGCATCCCACTTGGGAGTCAGATGCAGTATTTT. Its translation is CASIPLGSQMQYF.

This chain uses TRBV10-2 with TRBJ2-3; 8 bases agree with TRBD1. The CDR3 is 15 amino acids. The germline CDR1 and CDR2 sequences are WSHSY and SAAADI. Trimming removed 2 bases from V and 3 bases from J; junction bases left unmatched: 4. CDR3 bases: TGCGCCAGCAGTGAGCCGGACAGGGCAACAGATACGCAGTATTTT. It is translated as CASSEPDRATDTQYF.

This clone was seen a handful of times. The chain recombines TRBV6-6 with TRBJ2-5, with 8 bases aligning to TRBD2. The CDR3 runs to 14 residues. The germline V gene has CDR1 MNHNY and CDR2 SVGAGI (reference sequence). V dropped 5 bases and J dropped 2; count of bases not matched to a gene: 4. CDR3 in DNA: TGTGCCAGCAGTCAATCGGGGGGGCAAGAGACCCAGTACTTC. It encodes CASSQSGGQETQYF.

The chain carries TRBV4-2 and TRBJ2-7; D is unclear. This CDR3 comprises 14 residues. Germline V gene lookup returns CDR1 LGHNA and CDR2 YNFKEQ. V was pared by 0 bases and J by 0 bases, with 6 bases between. In nucleotides, the CDR3 is TGTGCCAGCAGCCAAGATGCGGCCTCCTACGAGCAGTACTTC. Its translation: CASSQDAASYEQYF.

The sample holds a few counts of this clone. The chain is built from TRBV7-9 and TRBJ2-5, with unresolved D. CDR1 and CDR2 from the germline V gene are SEHNR and FQNEAQ (reference sequence). V was pared by 1 base and J by 4 bases, with 19 bases between. The CDR3 loop spans 17 amino acids. Here the CDR3 reads CASSLDEDGWLLETQYF. In DNA, the CDR3 is TGTGCCAGCAGCTTAGACGAGGACGGTTGGTTGCTAGAGACCCAGTACTTC.

This sequence joins TRBV5-1 and TRBJ1-1, with 10 bases aligning to TRBD1. This CDR3 is built from 17 residues. Germline V gene lookup returns CDR1 SGHRS and CDR2 YFSETQ. V was clipped by 4 bases and J by 1 base; unmatched bases: 10. CDR3 amino acids: CASSEGTGVFGNTEAFF. In DNA form, the CDR3 reads TGCGCCAGCAGCGAAGGGACAGGGGTATTCGGGAACACTGAAGCTTTCTTT.

The rearrangement joins TRBV4-2 to TRBJ1-1; weak D call: TRBD1 (5 bases). Trimming took off 1 base at V and 0 bases at J, with 9 bases between the two ends. The CDR3 extends over 15 amino acids. The V gene's germline CDR1 is LGHNA and CDR2 YNFKEQ. CDR3 sequence: CASSQGGGMNTEAFF. CDR3 DNA: TGTGCCAGCAGCCAAGGGGGCGGGATGAACACTGAAGCTTTCTTT.

In DNA, the CDR3 is TGTGCCAGCAGTTACTCGTTTGGGGAGAGCGGCTACACCTTC. Translating gives CASSYSFGESGYTF. The chain couples TRBV6-5 to TRBJ1-2; D ambiguous. This CDR3 has 14 amino acids. Trimming took off 0 bases at V and 8 bases at J, with 13 bases between the two ends. Germline CDR1 MNHEY, CDR2 SVGAGI.